The following is a T cell receptor beta chain sequence with its context. Germline V gene lookup returns CDR1 SEHNR and CDR2 FQNEAQ (reference sequence). V lost 4 bases, J lost 1 base, and 11 bases lay in between. The CDR3 loop spans 15 amino acids. The data were produced by immunoSEQ multiplex PCR, yet TCRdb's version contains in-frame clones alone and is incomplete. This sample yields roughly 490,000 clones, of which roughly four fifths are seen a single time; about an eighth belongs to the top ten. The data originate from a study of shared clonotypes between healthy human individuals. Sequencing was performed on PBMCs. The origin of this receptor is a woman in her thirties or forties in good health. Some clones in this sample may be carry-over from other donors' samples. The V call is TRBV7-9, the J call TRBJ2-1, with D maybe TRBD2 (5 bases). The CDR3 spells CASSSSRGSYNEQFF. CDR3 sequence (DNA): TGTGCCAGCAGCTCTAGTCGGGGATCCTACAATGAGCAGTTCTTC.